Reported below is one TCR beta chain. Its antigen is undetermined. These data belong to a study of T cells in localized non-small cell lung cancer. Whole-study findings and limits: Prolonged overall survival went with higher T cell density in the blood. Sequencing, confined to only one tumor region, leaves heterogeneity possible.

The method was immunoSEQ multiplex PCR; TCRdb's version includes in-frame clones alone and lacks a portion of them. Among about 5,400 clones listed, 35% to 45% were seen once. The length of the CDR3 is 15 residues. The V gene's germline CDR1 is SGHNT and CDR2 YENEEA. V lost 1 base and J lost 2, with 12 bases in between. The chain combines TRBV11-3 with TRBJ2-7; possible D gene TRBD1, 6 bases. Sequences were derived from lung tumor tissue, sampled before any cancer treatment. This clonotype was sampled from a male donor at least 60 years old with stage I squamous cell lung carcinoma. CDR3 residues: CASSLVGQGAYEQYF. The DNA of the CDR3 is TGTGCCAGCAGCTTAGTGGGACAAGGAGCCTACGAGCAGTACTTC.